The clone carrying this TCR beta chain has just a few counts. The antigen remains unidentified. This may stem from a read error, because a much larger clone lies one nucleotide away. The data belong to a study of regulatory T cells in long-lasting Graves disease. Whole-study context: Graves' disease counted as persistent after over 5 years of antithyroid drugs with positive TSH receptor antibodies.

Points from the study as a whole: Persistent disease was characterized by preferential usage of TRBV28, TRBJ1-2 and TRBJ2-5.

Construction of the TCR beta libraries employed iRepertoire HTBI primers in conjunction with Arm-PCR of CDR3 regions. TCRdb reanalysed the multiplex PCR reads using MiXCR and keeps one entry per CDR3 protein. Altogether hundreds of thousands of distinct CDR3 sequences are present, 20% to 25% being singletons, with the ten largest covering about 8.3%. There are 13 residues in the CDR3. The germline gives CDR1 SEHNR, CDR2 FQNEAQ (reference sequence). V shed 7 bases and J shed 2 bases, with 12 bases lying between them. The time point is: persistent/refractory GD, antithyroid drugs over 5 years with positive TRAb. Researchers made the TCR library from RNA that was extracted from PBMCs. The authors diagnosed Graves' disease using American Thyroid Association guidelines. Patients were from an endocrinology department in Xi'an, China.

The clonotype originates from a female donor with Graves disease. Sequenced material: peripheral blood mononuclear cells (PBMCs), taken when the disease was refractory, from a patient treated with antithyroid drugs. The chain combines TRBV7-9 with TRBJ2-7, with D perhaps given as TRBD1 or TRBD2 (5 bases each). The CDR3 DNA follows: TGTGCCAGCACCCCGGGACCAGCCTACGAGCAGTACTTC. Amino acids: CASTPGPAYEQYF.